The 8 T cell receptor beta chains reported below all come from one sample, sequenced in a study of metastatic and nonmetastatic thyroid tumors. Every patient was untreated before thyroid surgery. MiXCR was used by TCRdb to re-call the PCR reads. The sample consists of about 93,000 clones, about 13% of them appearing once. Sequenced input: blood. These TCRs come from a female donor with papillary thyroid cancer or a benign thyroid nodule (not recorded which). Some clones in this sample may be carry-over from other donors' samples.

The rearrangement links TRBV6-1 to TRBJ2-3, with TRBD1 as a possible D gene (6 bases). The V gene's germline CDR1 is MNHNS and CDR2 SASEGT. V dropped 0 bases and J dropped 2 bases, with 12 bases sitting between them. The CDR3 totals 16 residues. The CDR3 is CASSEARGGSTDTQYF. CDR3 coding DNA: TGTGCCAGCAGTGAAGCGCGAGGGGGATCCACAGATACGCAGTATTTT.

This clone has a count of ten or more. The chain couples TRBV11-2 to TRBJ1-2; D is unclear. Per the germline V gene, CDR1 is SGHAT and CDR2 is FQNNGV. V lost 0 bases and J 8 bases, leaving 10 bases between the germline ends. CDR3 length: 13 residues. CDR3 DNA sequence: TGTGCCAGCAGCTTAGACCTCAGGAGAGGCTACACCTTC. Residues: CASSLDLRRGYTF.

On this clone itself: Without the conserved terminal phenylalanine or tryptophan, this CDR3 likely stems from a read error. V usage is TRBV6-2 or TRBV6-3 and J usage is TRBJ2-5; 7 bases are shared with TRBD2. CDR1 MNHEY and CDR2 SVGEGT come from the germline V gene. The CDR3 has 15 residues. The CDR3: CASSYKAGAGETQYL. CDR3 in DNA: TGTGCCAGCAGTTATAAGGCGGGAGCTGGAGAGACACAGTACTTA.

In its sample, this clone was seen many times. The chain links TRBV3-1 to TRBJ2-2; 10 bases align to TRBD2. J was trimmed by 4 bases and V by 10 bases; bases with no gene match: 6. Germline lookup yields CDR1 LGHDT and CDR2 YNNKEL (reference sequence). The CDR3 has 14 amino acids. The CDR3 DNA reads as TGTGCCACTACTAGCGGGGTTGGCACCGGGGAGCTGTTTTTT. This translates into CATTSGVGTGELFF.

In its sample, this clone was seen a few times. The chain combines TRBV5-6 with TRBJ2-5; D possibly corresponds to TRBD1 (5 bases). Germline CDR1 and CDR2: SGHDT and YYEEEE. CDR3 length: 14 residues. Trimming pared 0 bases from V and 2 bases from J, leaving 8 bases between. This CDR3 reads CASSLAGPQETQYF. The CDR3 DNA reads TGTGCCAGCAGCTTGGCAGGGCCGCAAGAGACCCAGTACTTC. Filled out from reference TRBV5-6 and TRBJ2-5, the complete variable domain reads DAGVTQSPTHLIKTRGQQVTLRCSPKSGHDTVSWYQQALGQGPQFIFQYYEEEERQRGNFPDRFSGHQFPNYSSELNVNALLLGDSALYLCASSLAGPQETQYFGPGTRLLVL.

This clone was detected ten times or more. The same CDR3 can be traced to other DNA sequences in this sample. The chain employs TRBV19 and TRBJ2-3; D gene unclear. CDR3 length equals 15 residues. The V end was cut by 2 bases, the J end by 6 bases, with 15 bases between. Germline V gene lookup returns CDR1 LNHDA and CDR2 SQIVND (reference sequence). CDR3 bases: TGTGCCAGTAGTATAAGTGCCGGCATTCGGGATACGCAGTATTTT. Protein: CASSISAGIRDTQYF.

This clone was counted ten times or more. Given a much more abundant clone one base away, this may be a read error. The gene calls are TRBV6-1 and TRBJ2-7, with 7 nucleotides matching TRBD1. Germline loops: CDR1 MNHNS, CDR2 SASEGT. The CDR3 totals 12 residues. With 6 bases clipped from V and 3 bases from J, the junction kept 2 bases outside the gene matches. The CDR3 sequence is CASRGQCYEQYF. In DNA form, the CDR3 reads TGTGCCAGCAGGGGACAGTGCTACGAGCAGTACTTC.

This clone was recorded a few times. J is TRBJ2-7 and V is TRBV28, with 10 bases matching TRBD2. J was trimmed by 3 bases and V by 6 bases; bases with no gene match: 8. The CDR3 totals 15 residues. Germline CDR1 is MDHEN and CDR2 is SYDVKM. The CDR3 nucleotides are TGTGCCAGCAGCTCGGGACTAGCGCATTACTACGAGCAGTACTTC. It is translated as CASSSGLAHYYEQYF.